The clone carrying this TCR beta chain was seen a single time. The repertoire was sequenced with immunoSEQ multiplex PCR; TCRdb's copy has only in-frame clones and lacks some. Seen here are some 110,000 clones, roughly 76% observed once, and the top ten hold approximately 9%. The data belong to a study of blood T cell repertoires in COVID-19. The CDR3 is 14 residues long. Germline V gene sequence: CDR1 SGHRS, CDR2 YFSETQ. The ends were cut back, 2 bases at V and 3 bases at J, with 9 bases in the middle. Sequenced material: peripheral blood. This sequence originates from a woman in her seventies with acute or convalescent COVID-19. The rearrangement links TRBV5-1 to TRBJ2-1; weak D call: TRBD2 (6 bases). CDR3 in amino acids: CASSLSGGYNEQFF. CDR3 sequence (DNA): TGCGCCAGCAGCTTATCCGGGGGCTACAATGAGCAGTTCTTC.